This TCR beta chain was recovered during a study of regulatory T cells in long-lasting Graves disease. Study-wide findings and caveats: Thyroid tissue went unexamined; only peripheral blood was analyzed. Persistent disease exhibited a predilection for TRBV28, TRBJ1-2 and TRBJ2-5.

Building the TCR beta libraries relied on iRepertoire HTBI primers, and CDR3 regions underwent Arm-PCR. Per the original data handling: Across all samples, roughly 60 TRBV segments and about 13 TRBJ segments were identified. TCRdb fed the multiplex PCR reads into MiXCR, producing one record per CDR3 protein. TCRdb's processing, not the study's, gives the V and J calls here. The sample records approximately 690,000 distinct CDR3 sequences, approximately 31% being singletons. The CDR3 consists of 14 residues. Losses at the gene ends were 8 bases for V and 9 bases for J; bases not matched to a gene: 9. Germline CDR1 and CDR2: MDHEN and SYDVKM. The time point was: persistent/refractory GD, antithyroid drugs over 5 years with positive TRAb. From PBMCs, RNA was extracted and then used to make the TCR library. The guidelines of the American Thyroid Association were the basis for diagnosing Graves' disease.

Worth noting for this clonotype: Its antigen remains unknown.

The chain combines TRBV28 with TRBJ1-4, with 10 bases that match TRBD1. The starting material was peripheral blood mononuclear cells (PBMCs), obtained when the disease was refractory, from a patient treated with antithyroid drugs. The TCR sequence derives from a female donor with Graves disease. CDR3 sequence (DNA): TGTGCCAGCCGTCTTTCGGGACAGGGGCAAAAACTGTTTTTT. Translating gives CASRLSGQGQKLFF. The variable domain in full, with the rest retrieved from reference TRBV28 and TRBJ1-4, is DVKVTQSSRYLVKRTGEKVFLECVQDMDHENMFWYRQDPGLGLRLIYFSYDVKMKEKGDIPEGYSVSREKKERFSLILESASTNQTSMYLCASRLSGQGQKLFFGSGTQLSVL.